Presented here are 10 T cell receptor beta chains from one specimen sequenced in a study of T cell repertoires in ileal Crohn's disease. TCRdb keeps only in-frame clones here, not all; method: immunoSEQ multiplex PCR. This table holds roughly 5,800 clones, 95% found once. The sample comprised ileal tissue. These TCRs come from an adult with Crohn's disease.

J is TRBJ1-5 and V is TRBV28, with 9 bases fitting TRBD1. Germline V gene data show CDR1 as MDHEN and CDR2 as SYDVKM. This CDR3 spans 15 amino acids. V was clipped by 5 bases and J by 5 bases; unmatched bases: 7. The CDR3 loop reads CASSTRQGVDQPQHF. The CDR3 DNA reads TGTGCCAGCAGTACCAGACAGGGGGTGGATCAGCCCCAGCATTTT.

The chain couples TRBV6-5 to TRBJ2-2; 8 bases fit TRBD2. Germline V gene sequence: CDR1 MNHEY, CDR2 SVGAGI. The CDR3 is made up of 15 amino acids. The J segment lost 4 bases and the V segment lost 2 bases, leaving 3 bases of the junction unmatched. The CDR3 reads CASSYGLASTGELFF. CDR3 sequence (DNA): TGTGCCAGCAGTTACGGACTAGCAAGCACCGGGGAGCTGTTTTTT.

The chain carries TRBV5-4 and TRBJ2-3, with TRBD2 identical over 9 bases. The CDR3 has 16 amino acids. The J segment lost 5 bases and the V segment lost 2 bases, leaving 9 bases of the junction unmatched. Germline CDR1 and CDR2: SGHNT and YYREEE (reference sequence). Here the CDR3 reads CASSLPRGGRVDTQYF. For the CDR3, the DNA is TGTGCCAGCAGCTTACCGCGGGGGGGCCGGGTAGATACGCAGTATTTT.

V is TRBV6-1 and J is TRBJ2-1, with D tentatively TRBD1 (6 bases). Trimming removed 8 bases at V and 2 bases at J, with 13 bases between. Germline CDR1 MNHNS, CDR2 SASEGT. The CDR3 is made up of 14 amino acids. CDR3 region: CASHRDTAYNEQFF. The CDR3 bases are TGTGCCAGCCACCGGGACACCGCCTACAATGAGCAGTTCTTC.

The chain is built from TRBV5-1 and TRBJ1-4; the match to TRBD1 covers 9 bases. The CDR3 covers 14 residues. Germline V gene data show CDR1 as SGHRS and CDR2 as YFSETQ. J was trimmed by 5 bases and V by 6 bases; bases with no gene match: 5. For the CDR3, the DNA is TGCGCCAGCAAACCGACAGGGGGAAATGAAAAACTGTTTTTT. Residues: CASKPTGGNEKLFF.

The gene calls are TRBV28 and TRBJ2-3; TRBD2 matches at 8 bases. The CDR3 has 15 amino acids. CDR1 is MDHEN, CDR2 SYDVKM, per germline. V dropped 7 bases and J dropped 1; count of bases not matched to a gene: 7. CDR3 sequence: CASITSGGGTDTQYF. Written as DNA, the CDR3 is TGTGCCAGCATCACCAGCGGGGGAGGCACAGATACGCAGTATTTT.

The V gene is TRBV10-3, the J gene TRBJ1-5; D perhaps matches TRBD1 (5 bases). The CDR3 is 12 residues long. The ends were cut back, 10 bases at V and 6 bases at J, with 13 bases in the middle. Germline V CDR1 and CDR2: ENHRY, SYGVKD. DNA for the CDR3: TGTGCCACGGCTCTGGGGGGTCAGCCCCAGCATTTT. Amino acid sequence: CATALGGQPQHF.

The chain carries TRBV10-2 and TRBJ2-7, with 9 bases matching TRBD2. With 4 bases clipped from V and 2 bases from J, the junction kept 9 bases outside the gene matches. Germline V gene lookup returns CDR1 WSHSY and CDR2 SAAADI. CDR3 length: 16 amino acids. The CDR3 is CASSGISGGRTYEQYF. CDR3 nucleotides: TGCGCCAGCAGTGGGATTAGCGGGGGCCGTACCTACGAGCAGTACTTC.

This chain connects TRBV7-3 to TRBJ2-5; D not certain. V dropped 4 bases and J dropped 1 base, with 10 bases sitting between them. The CDR3 consists of 14 residues. Germline V CDR1 and CDR2: SGHTA, FQGTGA. This chain's CDR3 is CASSSTGSQETQYF. The CDR3 nucleotides are TGTGCCAGCAGCTCCACGGGTTCCCAAGAGACCCAGTACTTC.

This chain joins TRBV2 and TRBJ1-1, with 7 bases that match TRBD1. J lost 4 bases, V lost 0 bases, and 5 bases had no gene match. The CDR3 covers 15 residues. Germline V lookup: CDR1 SNHLY, CDR2 FYNNEI. CDR3 nucleotides: TGTGCCAGCAGTGAAGCGAGGGGGCTTGCCACTGAAGCTTTCTTT. It specifies CASSEARGLATEAFF.